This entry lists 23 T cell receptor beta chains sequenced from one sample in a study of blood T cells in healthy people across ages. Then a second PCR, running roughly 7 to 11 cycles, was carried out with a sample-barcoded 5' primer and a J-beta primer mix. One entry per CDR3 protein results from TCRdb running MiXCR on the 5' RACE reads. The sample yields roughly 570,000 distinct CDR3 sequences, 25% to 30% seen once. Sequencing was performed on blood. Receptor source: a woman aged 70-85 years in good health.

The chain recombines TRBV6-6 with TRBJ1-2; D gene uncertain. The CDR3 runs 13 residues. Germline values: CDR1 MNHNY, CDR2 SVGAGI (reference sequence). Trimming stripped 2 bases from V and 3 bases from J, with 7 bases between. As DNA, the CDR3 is TGTGCCAGCAGTTACACATCAGACTATGGCTACACCTTC. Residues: CASSYTSDYGYTF.

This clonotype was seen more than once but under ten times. The CDR3 DNA sequence: TGCAGTTGGGAGGCTCAAGAGACCCAGTACTTC. This codes for CSWEAQETQYF. The chain has TRBV20-1 and TRBJ2-5, with D possibly matching TRBD2 (6 bases). Germline values: CDR1 DFQATT, CDR2 SNEGSKA (reference sequence). V was shortened by 8 bases and J by 2 bases, with 9 bases between the two germline ends. The CDR3 has 11 residues.

The CDR3 reads CSARRIGLAPYQETQYF. Written as DNA, the CDR3 is TGCAGTGCTAGAAGGATCGGACTAGCGCCTTACCAAGAGACCCAGTACTTC. This chain joins TRBV20-1 and TRBJ2-5; 9 bases fit TRBD2. The CDR3 runs 17 residues. The germline gives CDR1 DFQATT, CDR2 SNEGSKA (reference sequence). The V and J ends lost 2 bases and 0 bases, in that order; junction bases with no gene match: 10.

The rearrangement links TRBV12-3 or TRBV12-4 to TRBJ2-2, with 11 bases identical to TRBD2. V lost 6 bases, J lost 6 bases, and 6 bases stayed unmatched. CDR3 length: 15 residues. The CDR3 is CASRIAGGRSGELFF. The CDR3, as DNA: TGTGCCAGCAGGATAGCGGGGGGGCGGTCCGGGGAGCTGTTTTTT.

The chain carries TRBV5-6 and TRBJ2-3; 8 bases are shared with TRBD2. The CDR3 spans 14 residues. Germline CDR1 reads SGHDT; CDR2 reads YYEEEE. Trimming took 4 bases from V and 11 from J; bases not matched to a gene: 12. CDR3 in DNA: TGTGCCAGCAGCGCCCAGAGCGGGGGAGGCAAGCAGTATTTT. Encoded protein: CASSAQSGGGKQYF. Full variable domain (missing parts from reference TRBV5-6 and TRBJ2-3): DAGVTQSPTHLIKTRGQQVTLRCSPKSGHDTVSWYQQALGQGPQFIFQYYEEEERQRGNFPDRFSGHQFPNYSSELNVNALLLGDSALYLCASSAQSGGGKQYFGPGTRLTVL.

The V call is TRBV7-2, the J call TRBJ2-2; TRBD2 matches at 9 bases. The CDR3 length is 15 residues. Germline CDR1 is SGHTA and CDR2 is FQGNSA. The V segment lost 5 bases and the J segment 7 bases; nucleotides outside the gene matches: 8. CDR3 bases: TGTGCCAGCAGCCCGCGGGGGGGCAGAGGCGGGGAGCTGTTTTTT. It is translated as CASSPRGGRGGELFF.

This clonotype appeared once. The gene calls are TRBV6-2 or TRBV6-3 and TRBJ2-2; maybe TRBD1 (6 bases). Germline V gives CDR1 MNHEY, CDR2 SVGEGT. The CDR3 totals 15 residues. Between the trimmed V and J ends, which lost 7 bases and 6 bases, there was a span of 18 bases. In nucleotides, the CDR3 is TGTGCCAGCACTCCCTTGGGGGCCGTGGCCGGGGAGCTGTTTTTT. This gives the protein CASTPLGAVAGELFF.

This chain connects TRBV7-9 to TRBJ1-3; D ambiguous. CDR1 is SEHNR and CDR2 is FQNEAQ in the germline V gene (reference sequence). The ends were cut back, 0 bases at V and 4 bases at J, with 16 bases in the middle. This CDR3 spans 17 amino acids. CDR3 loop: CASSLAPAALRGNTIYF. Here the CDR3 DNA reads TGTGCCAGCAGCTTAGCTCCGGCGGCCCTGAGGGGAAACACCATATATTTT.

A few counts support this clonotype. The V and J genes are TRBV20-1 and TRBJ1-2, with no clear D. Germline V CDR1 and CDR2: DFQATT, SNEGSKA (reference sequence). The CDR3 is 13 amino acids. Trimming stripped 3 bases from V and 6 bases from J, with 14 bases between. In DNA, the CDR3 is TGCAGTGCTAGTCTACAGAGAAGGGATGGCTACACCTTC. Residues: CSASLQRRDGYTF.

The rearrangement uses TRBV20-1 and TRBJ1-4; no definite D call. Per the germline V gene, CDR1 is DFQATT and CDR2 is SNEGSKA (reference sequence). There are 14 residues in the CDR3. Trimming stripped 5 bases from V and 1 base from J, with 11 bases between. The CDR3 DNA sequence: TGCAGTGCTCCCCGGCGGCAAACTAATGAAAAACTGTTTTTT. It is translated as CSAPRRQTNEKLFF.

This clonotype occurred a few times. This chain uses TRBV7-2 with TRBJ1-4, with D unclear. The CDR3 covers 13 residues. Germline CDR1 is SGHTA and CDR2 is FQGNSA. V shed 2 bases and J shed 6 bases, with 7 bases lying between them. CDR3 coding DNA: TGTGCCAGCAGCTTAAAGGCCTATGAAAAACTGTTTTTT. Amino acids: CASSLKAYEKLFF. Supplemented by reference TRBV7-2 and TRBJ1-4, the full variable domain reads GAGVSQSPSNKVTEKGKDVELRCDPISGHTALYWYRQSLGQGLEFLIYFQGNSAPDKSGLPSDRFSAERTGGSVSTLTIQRTQQEDSAVYLCASSLKAYEKLFFGSGTQLSVL.

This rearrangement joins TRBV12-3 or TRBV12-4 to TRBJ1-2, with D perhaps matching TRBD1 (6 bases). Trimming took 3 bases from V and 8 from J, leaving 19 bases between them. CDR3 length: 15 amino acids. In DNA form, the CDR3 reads TGTGCCAGCAGTTTGGAGGGACACGGGGTGAGGGGCTACACCTTC. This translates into CASSLEGHGVRGYTF.

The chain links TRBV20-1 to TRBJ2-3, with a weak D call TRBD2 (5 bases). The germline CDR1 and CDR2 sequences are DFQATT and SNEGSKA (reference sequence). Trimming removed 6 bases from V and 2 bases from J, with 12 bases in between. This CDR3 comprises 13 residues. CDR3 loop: CSAARVLTDTQYF. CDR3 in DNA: TGCAGTGCCGCGCGGGTACTCACAGATACGCAGTATTTT.

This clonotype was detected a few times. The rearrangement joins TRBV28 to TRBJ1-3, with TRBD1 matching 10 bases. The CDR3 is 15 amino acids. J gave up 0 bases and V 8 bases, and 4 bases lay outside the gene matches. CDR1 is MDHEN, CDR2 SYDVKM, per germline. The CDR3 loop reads CASGTGVYSGNTIYF. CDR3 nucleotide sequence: TGTGCCAGCGGGACAGGGGTATACTCTGGAAACACCATATATTTT. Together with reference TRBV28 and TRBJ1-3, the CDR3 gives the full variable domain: DVKVTQSSRYLVKRTGEKVFLECVQDMDHENMFWYRQDPGLGLRLIYFSYDVKMKEKGDIPEGYSVSREKKERFSLILESASTNQTSMYLCASGTGVYSGNTIYFGEGSWLTVV.

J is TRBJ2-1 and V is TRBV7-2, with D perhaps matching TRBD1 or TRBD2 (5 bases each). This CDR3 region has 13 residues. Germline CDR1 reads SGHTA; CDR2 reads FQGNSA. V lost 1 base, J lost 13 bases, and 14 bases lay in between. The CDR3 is CASSLGGATGQFF. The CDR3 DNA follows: TGTGCCAGCAGCTTAGGAGGGGCCACCGGCCAGTTCTTC.

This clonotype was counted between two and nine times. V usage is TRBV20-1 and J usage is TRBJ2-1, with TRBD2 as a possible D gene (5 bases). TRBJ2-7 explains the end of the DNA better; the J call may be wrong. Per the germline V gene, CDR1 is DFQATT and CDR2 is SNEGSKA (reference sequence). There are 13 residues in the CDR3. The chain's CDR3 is CSAIRGNSYEQYF. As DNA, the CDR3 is TGCAGTGCTATCCGGGGAAACTCCTACGAGCAGTACTTC.

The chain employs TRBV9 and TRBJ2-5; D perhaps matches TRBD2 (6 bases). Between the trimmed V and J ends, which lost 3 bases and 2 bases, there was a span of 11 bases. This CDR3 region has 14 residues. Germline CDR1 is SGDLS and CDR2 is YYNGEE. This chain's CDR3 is CASSARTNQETQYF. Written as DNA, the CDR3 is TGTGCCAGCAGCGCGAGGACTAATCAAGAGACCCAGTACTTC.

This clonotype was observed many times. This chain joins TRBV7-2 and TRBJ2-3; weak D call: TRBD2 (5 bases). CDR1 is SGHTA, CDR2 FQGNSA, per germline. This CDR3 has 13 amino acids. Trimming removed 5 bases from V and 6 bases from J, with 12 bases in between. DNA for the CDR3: TGTGCCAGCAGCCCAGGAACGGGGGATACGCAGTATTTT. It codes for CASSPGTGDTQYF.

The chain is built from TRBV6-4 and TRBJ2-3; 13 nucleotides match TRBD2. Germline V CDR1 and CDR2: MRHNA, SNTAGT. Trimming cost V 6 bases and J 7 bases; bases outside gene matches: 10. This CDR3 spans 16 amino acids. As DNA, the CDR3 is TGTGCCAGCAGCCGGACTAGCGGGGGTGACACGAATACGCAGTATTTT. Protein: CASSRTSGGDTNTQYF.

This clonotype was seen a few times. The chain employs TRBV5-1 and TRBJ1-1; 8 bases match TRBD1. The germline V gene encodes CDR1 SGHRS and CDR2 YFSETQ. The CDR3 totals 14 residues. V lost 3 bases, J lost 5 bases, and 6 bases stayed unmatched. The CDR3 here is CASSSGTGGTEAFF. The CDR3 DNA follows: TGCGCCAGCAGCTCCGGGACAGGAGGTACTGAAGCTTTCTTT.

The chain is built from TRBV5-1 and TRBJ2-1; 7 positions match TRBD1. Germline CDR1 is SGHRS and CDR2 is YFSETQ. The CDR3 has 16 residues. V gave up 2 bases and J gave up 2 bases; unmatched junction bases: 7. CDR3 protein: CASSFPTGAPYNEQFF. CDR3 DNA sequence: TGCGCCAGCAGCTTCCCAACAGGGGCCCCCTACAATGAGCAGTTCTTC. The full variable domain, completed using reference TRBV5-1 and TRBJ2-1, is KAGVTQTPRYLIKTRGQQVTLSCSPISGHRSVSWYQQTPGQGLQFLFEYFSETQRNKGNFPGRFSGRQFSNSRSEMNVSTLELGDSALYLCASSFPTGAPYNEQFFGPGTRLTVL.

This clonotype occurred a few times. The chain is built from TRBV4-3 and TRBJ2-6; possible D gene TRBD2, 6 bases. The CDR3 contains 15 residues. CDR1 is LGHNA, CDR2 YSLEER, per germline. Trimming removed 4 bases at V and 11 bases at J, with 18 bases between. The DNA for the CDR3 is TGCGCCAGCAGCCCTAATCACGGGGGACCCGACGTCCTGACTTTC. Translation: CASSPNHGGPDVLTF.

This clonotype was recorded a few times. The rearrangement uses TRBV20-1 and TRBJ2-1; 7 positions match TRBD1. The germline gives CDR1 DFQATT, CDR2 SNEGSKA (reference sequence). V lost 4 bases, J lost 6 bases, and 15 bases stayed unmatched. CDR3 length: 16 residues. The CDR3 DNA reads TGCAGTGCTACACGTCTGACAAGGGGGCTCGGCAATGAGCAGTTCTTC. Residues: CSATRLTRGLGNEQFF.